The clone carrying this T cell receptor (beta chain) was found many times. The antigen is not known. Samples came from axillary lymph nodes draining the breast cancer. The data were taken from a study of breast tumors, draining lymph nodes, adjacent tissues. Study-wide results and limits: Tumor T cell lymph node origin was a supported hypothesis, not proven. Findings are consistent with lymph node origin and intratumoral expansion of most tumor T cells.

TCRdb called the multiplex PCR reads again in MiXCR, with one record for every CDR3 protein. The repertoire holds under 150,000 distinct CDR3 sequences, with about 22% as singletons. This receptor was identified in a female donor with breast cancer. Some clones in this sample may be carry-over from other donors' samples. The sample comprised axillary lymph node tissue.

The CDR3 is CASRWTSGNYEQYF. The CDR3 DNA reads TGTGCCAGCAGATGGACTAGCGGGAACTACGAGCAGTACTTC. The chain is built from TRBV28 and TRBJ2-7; 12 nucleotides match TRBD2. Germline-derived CDR1 and CDR2 are MDHEN and SYDVKM. CDR3 length: 14 residues. V was clipped by 6 bases and J by 3 bases; unmatched bases: 3.